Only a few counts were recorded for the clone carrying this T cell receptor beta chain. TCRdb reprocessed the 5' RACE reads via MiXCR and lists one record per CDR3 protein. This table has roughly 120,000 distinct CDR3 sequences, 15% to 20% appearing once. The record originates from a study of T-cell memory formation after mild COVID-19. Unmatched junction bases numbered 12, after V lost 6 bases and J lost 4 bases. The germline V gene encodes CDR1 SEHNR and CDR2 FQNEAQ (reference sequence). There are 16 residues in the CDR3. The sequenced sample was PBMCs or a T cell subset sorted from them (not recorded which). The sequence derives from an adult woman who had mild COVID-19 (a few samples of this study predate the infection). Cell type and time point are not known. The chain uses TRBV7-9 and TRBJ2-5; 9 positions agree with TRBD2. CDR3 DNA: TGTGCCAGCAGTTTCCTCGACGGGACTAGCCGAGAGACCCAGTACTTC. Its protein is CASSFLDGTSRETQYF.